Shown below are 27 T cell receptor beta chains from a single sample sequenced in a study of blood T cell repertoires in COVID-19. Repertoires were generated with immunoSEQ multiplex PCR, while TCRdb's copy carries only in-frame clones and drops some. In the table there are approximately 290,000 clones, approximately 83% of which are singletons. The sequenced sample was PBMCs or T cells enriched from blood (not recorded which). These receptors were collected from a woman aged 30 to 39 who had recovered from COVID-19.

The J gene is TRBJ2-1, the V gene TRBV27, with no clear D. The germline V gene has CDR1 MNHEY and CDR2 SMNVEV (reference sequence). The CDR3 covers 14 residues. V dropped 7 bases and J dropped 5 bases, with 15 bases sitting between them. The CDR3 DNA is TGTGCCAGCACTGCTCTGCAGGCCGACAATGAGCAGTTCTTC. Amino acid sequence: CASTALQADNEQFF.

This chain links TRBV4-1 with TRBJ2-3; 12 bases are a match to TRBD2. The CDR3 is 17 residues long. Germline CDR1 MGHRA, CDR2 YSYEKL. V lost 2 bases, J lost 6 bases, and 9 bases stayed unmatched. CDR3 DNA sequence: TGCGCCAGCAGCCAAACTTCTAGCGGGAGGGGAGGGGATACGCAGTATTTT. It translates to CASSQTSSGRGGDTQYF.

The chain joins TRBV6-5 to TRBJ2-5; 11 nucleotides match TRBD1. The CDR3 is made up of 14 amino acids. The junction had 6 bases not matched to a gene; V was cut back by 7 bases and J by 5 bases. Germline V CDR1 and CDR2: MNHEY, SVGAGI. The CDR3 DNA reads TGTGCCAGCACCAGGACAGGGGGCATCGAGACCCAGTACTTC. Translated, it gives CASTRTGGIETQYF.

The rearrangement uses TRBV5-1 and TRBJ1-6; 7 bases are shared with TRBD1. The CDR3 runs 15 residues. Germline V lookup: CDR1 SGHRS, CDR2 YFSETQ. Unmatched junction bases numbered 15, after V lost 2 bases and J lost 16 bases. As DNA, the CDR3 is TGCGCCAGCAGCTTCTCCCTACAGGGGTCGGGACTGCTCCACTTT. Amino acids: CASSFSLQGSGLLHF.

The chain carries TRBV6-5 and TRBJ1-3; D not resolved. Germline assignment: CDR1 MNHEY and CDR2 SVGAGI. V was cut by 8 bases and J by 1 base, with 9 bases left in between. The CDR3 contains 13 residues. The CDR3 sequence: CASYRGSGNTIYF. CDR3 DNA sequence: TGTGCCAGCTACCGGGGATCTGGAAACACCATATATTTT.

V usage is TRBV2 and J usage is TRBJ1-1; D perhaps matches TRBD1 (6 bases). The CDR3 length is 12 residues. Germline CDR1 and CDR2: SNHLY and FYNNEI. Trimming stripped 6 bases from V and 5 bases from J, with 10 bases between. CDR3 amino acids: CASRRQVTEAFF. CDR3 DNA sequence: TGTGCCAGCAGGCGACAGGTAACTGAAGCTTTCTTT.

J is TRBJ1-1 and V is TRBV10-3; tentative D call: TRBD1 (5 bases). CDR3 length equals 13 residues. Germline loops: CDR1 ENHRY, CDR2 SYGVKD. Trimming took off 6 bases at V and 1 base at J, with 9 bases between the two ends. The CDR3 reads CAIRNRTNTEAFF. DNA for the CDR3: TGTGCCATCAGGAACAGGACGAACACTGAAGCTTTCTTT.

V is TRBV5-4 and J is TRBJ1-1, with D perhaps TRBD1 (6 bases). The germline V and J ends were trimmed by 4 bases and 4 bases, with 11 bases remaining between them. This CDR3 has 13 amino acids. From germline, CDR1 is SGHNT and CDR2 YYREEE (reference sequence). In DNA form, the CDR3 reads TGTGCCAGCAGCCTACAGACAGGCACTGAAGCTTTCTTT. Translation gives CASSLQTGTEAFF.

V usage is TRBV2 and J usage is TRBJ2-5; 7 bases match TRBD2. This CDR3 is 11 amino acids long. With 11 bases clipped from V and 5 bases from J, the junction kept 5 bases outside the gene matches. From germline, CDR1 is SNHLY and CDR2 FYNNEI. The CDR3 spells CASLGGETQYF. In nucleotides, the CDR3 is TGTGCCTCCTTGGGGGGGGAGACCCAGTACTTC.

The chain couples TRBV19 to TRBJ2-7; tentatively, D is TRBD1 (6 bases). The CDR3 length is 14 residues. Germline V gene sequence: CDR1 LNHDA, CDR2 SQIVND (reference sequence). The ends were cut back, 3 bases at V and 6 bases at J, with 15 bases in the middle. Here the CDR3 DNA reads TGTGCCAGTAGTATGGGCAGGGGAGAGGGCGAGCAGTACTTC. This codes for CASSMGRGEGEQYF.

The chain uses TRBV28 and TRBJ1-1, with D possibly matching TRBD1 (6 bases). V shed 5 bases and J shed 2 bases, with 9 bases lying between them. CDR1 and CDR2 from the germline V gene are MDHEN and SYDVKM. There are 13 residues in the CDR3. The CDR3 loop reads CASSVGHNTEAFF. The CDR3 DNA sequence: TGTGCCAGCAGTGTGGGACACAACACTGAAGCTTTCTTT.

The V and J genes are TRBV15 and TRBJ2-4, with unresolved D. The germline V and J ends were trimmed by 0 bases and 0 bases, with 9 bases remaining between them. CDR3 length: 16 residues. Germline V gene lookup returns CDR1 LNHNV and CDR2 YYDKDF (reference sequence). The CDR3, as DNA: TGTGCCACCAGCAGAGAGTTTGCTATAGCCAAAAACATTCAGTACTTC. Its translation: CATSREFAIAKNIQYF.

The genes are TRBV7-3 and TRBJ2-1; TRBD2 is a possible D gene (6 bases). The ends were cut back, 0 bases at V and 6 bases at J, with 18 bases in the middle. Germline CDR1 is SGHTA and CDR2 is FQGTGA. The CDR3 is 17 amino acids. DNA for the CDR3: TGTGCCAGCAGCTTAACATACGGGACTCCAGGCCTCAATGAGCAGTTCTTC. Residues: CASSLTYGTPGLNEQFF. Complete variable domain (other parts from reference TRBV7-3 and TRBJ2-1): GAGVSQTPSNKVTEKGKYVELRCDPISGHTALYWYRQSLGQGPEFLIYFQGTGAADDSGLPNDRFFAVRPEGSVSTLKIQRTERGDSAVYLCASSLTYGTPGLNEQFFGPGTRLTVL.

This clone was recorded once. This rearrangement joins TRBV5-5 to TRBJ1-1; TRBD1 might be the D (6 bases). Trimming cost V 4 bases and J 5 bases, with 15 bases left between them. From germline, CDR1 is SGHKS and CDR2 YYEKEE (reference sequence). This CDR3 is built from 14 residues. For the CDR3, the DNA is TGTGCCAGCAGCGTTACAGGGACGAGGACTGAAGCTTTCTTT. It yields the protein CASSVTGTRTEAFF. The whole variable domain, filled in from reference TRBV5-5 and TRBJ1-1, reads DAGVTQSPTHLIKTRGQQVTLRCSPISGHKSVSWYQQVLGQGPQFIFQYYEKEERGRGNFPDRFSARQFPNYSSELNVNALLLGDSALYLCASSVTGTRTEAFFGQGTRLTVV.

The J gene is TRBJ1-1, the V gene TRBV21-1. TRBV21-1 is tagged as a pseudogene. This CDR3 comprises 15 residues. CDR3 loop: CASSKERGINTEAFF. DNA of the CDR3: TGTGCCAGCAGCAAAGAACGGGGGATTAACACTGAAGCTTTCTTT.

V and J are TRBV18 and TRBJ2-3; TRBD1 matches at 7 bases. The CDR3 sequence is 15 residues long. Germline-derived CDR1 and CDR2 are KGHSH and LQKENI. The V gene end was trimmed by 3 bases and the J gene end by 0 bases; junction bases not matched to a gene: 3. The CDR3 nucleotides read TGTGCCAGCTCACCGGGACAGCGGAGCACAGATACGCAGTATTTT. It yields the protein CASSPGQRSTDTQYF.

This chain links TRBV30 with TRBJ1-1; no clear D gene. Trimming shortened V by 3 bases and J by 1 base, and 9 bases separated the two germline ends. From germline, CDR1 is GTSNPN and CDR2 SVGIG (reference sequence). The length of the CDR3 is 13 residues. The CDR3 nucleotides read TGTGCCTGGAGGATCTATGGGAACACTGAAGCTTTCTTT. This encodes CAWRIYGNTEAFF.

This chain links TRBV19 with TRBJ1-2; 8 bases line up with TRBD1. The CDR3 length is 12 residues. After removal of 2 bases from V and 8 bases from J, the junction contained 1 base not matched to a gene. Per the germline V gene, CDR1 is LNHDA and CDR2 is SQIVND (reference sequence). In DNA form, the CDR3 reads TGTGCCAGTAGTATAAGACAGGGGGGCTACACCTTC. It yields the protein CASSIRQGGYTF.

This clone was observed a handful of times. This chain joins TRBV19 and TRBJ1-4; unclear D gene. Trimming removed 3 bases from V and 8 bases from J, with 13 bases in between. The CDR3 totals 14 residues. The germline V gene encodes CDR1 LNHDA and CDR2 SQIVND (reference sequence). CDR3 in amino acids: CASSIGSRGEKLFF. CDR3 nucleotides: TGTGCCAGTAGTATCGGATCTAGAGGAGAAAAACTGTTTTTT.

In this sample, this clone turned up once. The V gene is TRBV25-1, the J gene TRBJ1-2, with D tentatively TRBD1 (5 bases). The CDR3 spans 16 residues. The V and J ends lost 1 base and 8 bases respectively, with 20 bases between them. Germline V gene data show CDR1 as MGHDK and CDR2 as SYGVNS. CDR3 region: CASSESSWTRQMGYTF. DNA of the CDR3: TGTGCCAGCAGTGAATCATCATGGACAAGGCAAATGGGCTACACCTTC.

This clone was found many times. The chain has TRBV4-1 and TRBJ2-2, with a weak D call TRBD2 (5 bases). Deletions cut 4 bases from V and 4 bases from J, with 19 bases between. The CDR3 is 17 residues long. Germline CDR1 reads MGHRA; CDR2 reads YSYEKL. CDR3: CASSPATLRGGTGELFF. The CDR3 nucleotides are TGCGCCAGCAGCCCCGCCACGCTGAGAGGAGGCACCGGGGAGCTGTTTTTT.

The rearrangement links TRBV15 to TRBJ1-5; D not certain. The CDR3 length is 13 residues. Germline CDR1 LNHNV, CDR2 YYDKDF (reference sequence). The V end was cut by 5 bases, the J end by 3 bases, with 8 bases between. Here the CDR3 DNA reads TGTGCCACCAGCGGTCTCTACAATCAGCCCCAGCATTTT. It codes for CATSGLYNQPQHF.

This rearrangement joins TRBV27 to TRBJ1-1; D perhaps matches TRBD1 (5 bases). This CDR3 is 15 amino acids long. The ends were cut back, 6 bases at V and 2 bases at J, with 16 bases in the middle. The germline V gene has CDR1 MNHEY and CDR2 SMNVEV (reference sequence). The DNA for the CDR3 is TGTGCCAGCAGGGATTCAGGGTTAATCAACACTGAAGCTTTCTTT. Translated, it gives CASRDSGLINTEAFF.

CDR3 protein: CASRAGGASNYGYTF. CDR3 in DNA: TGTGCCAGCAGGGCGGGGGGCGCGTCTAACTATGGCTACACCTTC. The chain is built from TRBV28 and TRBJ1-2, with D perhaps matching TRBD1 (6 bases). Trimming cost V 6 bases and J 0 bases, with 14 bases left between them. In germline, CDR1 is MDHEN, CDR2 SYDVKM. This CDR3 has 15 residues.

The chain has TRBV19 and TRBJ2-3; TRBD2 is a possible D gene (5 bases). The CDR3 length is 16 residues. Trimming removed 4 bases at V and 4 bases at J, with 18 bases between. Germline values: CDR1 LNHDA, CDR2 SQIVND (reference sequence). CDR3 in amino acids: CASSTLSFGGADTQYF. CDR3 DNA sequence: TGTGCCAGTAGTACCCTCTCCTTCGGAGGCGCAGATACGCAGTATTTT.

The sample holds a few counts of this clone. CDR3 bases: TGTGCCAGCAGCGACTACAGGGTAGATGGCTACACCTTC. Translated, it gives CASSDYRVDGYTF. The rearrangement uses TRBV7-8 and TRBJ1-2, with D perhaps matching TRBD1 (6 bases). With 5 bases removed from V and 6 bases from J, the gap between germline ends came to 13 bases. Germline CDR1 reads SGHVS; CDR2 reads FQNEAQ. There are 13 residues in the CDR3.

With respect to this clone: One junction end does not reproduce the germline sequence, and a read error may be involved. The V and J genes are TRBV30 and TRBJ2-7, with 8 bases lining up with TRBD1. The CDR3 loop spans 13 amino acids. Looked up from germline, CDR1 is GTSNPN and CDR2 is SVGIG (reference sequence). The CDR3 loop is CAGSPGQAYEQYF. CDR3 nucleotide sequence: TGTGCCGGGAGCCCGGGACAGGCCTACGAGCAGTACTTC.